The 17 T cell receptor beta chains in this list originate from one sample, sequenced in a study of cytomegalovirus exposure and HLA in healthy donors. A multiplex PCR was run with 60 Vbeta primers and 13 Jbeta primers. Assay: immunoSEQ multiplex PCR; the TCRdb copy retains only in-frame clones and omits some. The data contain about 200,000 clones, over 65% of them singletons. The sample consisted of PBMCs. The receptors originated from a boy younger than 10 in good health and CMV-seronegative.

This clone was observed a single time. Here the CDR3 reads CASSFGTDNSPLHF. The CDR3 DNA is TGTGCCAGCAGCTTCGGGACAGATAATTCACCCCTCCACTTT. This chain joins TRBV7-9 and TRBJ1-6; TRBD1 agrees at 7 bases. Germline V CDR1 and CDR2: SEHNR, FQNEAQ (reference sequence). Unmatched junction bases numbered 1, after V lost 3 bases and J lost 5 bases. This CDR3 is 14 amino acids long.

The chain joins TRBV29-1 to TRBJ2-3; unclear D gene. The germline V and J ends were trimmed by 4 bases and 2 bases, with 13 bases remaining between them. This CDR3 region has 14 residues. CDR1 and CDR2 from the germline V gene are SQVTM and ANQGSEA. CDR3 loop: CSVVFGLNTDTQYF. The CDR3 coding sequence is TGCAGCGTTGTATTCGGTCTAAACACAGATACGCAGTATTTT.

The chain is built from TRBV11-2 and TRBJ2-6; tentative D call: TRBD1 (6 bases). V shed 7 bases and J shed 0 bases, with 16 bases lying between them. In germline, CDR1 is SGHAT, CDR2 FQNNGV. This CDR3 comprises 17 residues. In DNA, the CDR3 is TGTGCCAGCAACCCCCTGACAGGACGCTCTGGGGCCAACGTCCTGACTTTC. Encoded protein: CASNPLTGRSGANVLTF.

The chain employs TRBV29-1 and TRBJ1-2; a weak D match, TRBD1 (5 bases). The CDR3 loop spans 11 amino acids. Germline V CDR1 and CDR2: SQVTM, ANQGSEA. Trimming took off 3 bases at V and 11 bases at J, with 13 bases between the two ends. The CDR3 DNA reads as TGCAGCGTTGAGCAGGGATTCGGATACACCTTC. This encodes CSVEQGFGYTF.

The J gene is TRBJ1-3, the V gene TRBV7-2; D may be TRBD1 (5 bases). The length of the CDR3 is 15 residues. Germline assignment: CDR1 SGHTA and CDR2 FQGNSA. V dropped 3 bases and J dropped 2 bases, with 11 bases sitting between them. CDR3 sequence (DNA): TGTGCCAGCAGCTTGTACGCAGGGACTGGAAACACCATATATTTT. Amino acids: CASSLYAGTGNTIYF.

The chain has TRBV19 and TRBJ2-2, with 7 nucleotides matching TRBD1. Germline CDR1 is LNHDA and CDR2 is SQIVND (reference sequence). The CDR3 covers 16 residues. J lost 4 bases, V lost 3 bases, and 8 bases had no gene match. The CDR3 DNA reads TGTGCCAGTAGTATGTGGACAGGACTGGGCACCGGGGAGCTGTTTTTT. Translated: CASSMWTGLGTGELFF.

About this clone: This CDR3 is also generated by other DNA sequences in the sample. The CDR3 nucleotides read TGTGCTACAGGAAACACTGAAGCTTTCTTT. Its translation is CATGNTEAFF. The chain links TRBV19 to TRBJ1-1; perhaps TRBD1 as D (5 bases). The CDR3 runs to 10 residues. The germline gives CDR1 LNHDA, CDR2 SQIVND (reference sequence).

V usage is TRBV7-8 and J usage is TRBJ2-1; 8 bases agree with TRBD1. The CDR3 is 14 residues long. Unmatched junction bases numbered 5, after V lost 3 bases and J lost 7 bases. Germline CDR1 is SGHVS and CDR2 is FQNEAQ. CDR3: CASSFRGPGNEQFF. The CDR3 nucleotides read TGTGCCAGCAGCTTCAGGGGGCCGGGGAATGAGCAGTTCTTC.

The chain combines TRBV7-9 with TRBJ2-5, with 7 bases identical to TRBD1. The J segment lost 4 bases and the V segment lost 5 bases, leaving 4 bases of the junction unmatched. The germline V gene encodes CDR1 SEHNR and CDR2 FQNEAQ (reference sequence). The CDR3 runs to 13 residues. The CDR3 region has the DNA TGTGCCAGCAGCCGGACAGGAGGAGAGACCCAGTACTTC. As protein: CASSRTGGETQYF.

The chain uses TRBV7-7 and TRBJ2-2; 7 nucleotides line up with TRBD2. The germline V gene has CDR1 SSHAT and CDR2 FNYEAQ (reference sequence). V lost 11 bases, J lost 5 bases, and 5 bases stayed unmatched. The CDR3 spans 12 residues. Here the CDR3 reads CAVRGGTGELFF. The CDR3 bases are TGTGCCGTGAGGGGAGGGACCGGGGAGCTGTTTTTT.

This chain uses TRBV6-1 with TRBJ1-3; 7 bases align to TRBD1. Germline values: CDR1 MNHNS, CDR2 SASEGT. V dropped 4 bases and J dropped 6; count of bases not matched to a gene: 12. This CDR3 region has 16 residues. CDR3 region: CASSALGQLVTNTIYF. The CDR3 bases are TGTGCCAGCAGTGCCCTGGGACAGCTCGTGACAAACACCATATATTTT.

The V gene is TRBV4-2, the J gene TRBJ2-3; tentative D call: TRBD2 (6 bases). Trimming left V 0 bases short and J 4 bases short, with 11 bases between. This CDR3 is 15 amino acids long. Germline V gives CDR1 LGHNA, CDR2 YNFKEQ. The CDR3 nucleotides are TGTGCCAGCAGCCAAGAGGGGGGAGGAGCAGATACGCAGTATTTT. Translating it yields CASSQEGGGADTQYF.

As concerns this clone: At one of its ends the junction is not consistent with the germline gene, which may arise from a read error. The chain combines TRBV9 with TRBJ2-3; 14 bases are a match to TRBD2. The CDR3 is 18 amino acids. The germline V gene has CDR1 SGDLS and CDR2 YYNGEE. The CDR3 here is CVSSVRLAGGFILDTQYF. The CDR3 nucleotides are TGTGTCAGCAGCGTCCGACTAGCGGGGGGGTTTATTCTAGATACGCAGTATTTT. The full variable domain, in which reference TRBV9 and TRBJ2-3 provide the parts outside the CDR3, is DSGVTQTPKHLITATGQRVTLRCSPRSGDLSVYWYQQSLDQGLQFLIQYYNGEERAKGNILERFSAQQFPDLHSELNLSSLELGDSALYFCVSSVRLAGGFILDTQYFGPGTRLTVL.

This clone was detected only once. The chain combines TRBV2 with TRBJ2-5; 16 positions match TRBD2. The CDR3 runs 17 residues. Germline V gives CDR1 SNHLY, CDR2 FYNNEI. V shed 6 bases, J shed 5 bases, and the junction held 9 bases outside the gene matches. The CDR3 spells CASSPQRGLAGGETQYF. For the CDR3, the DNA is TGTGCCAGCAGCCCACAAAGGGGACTAGCGGGGGGGGAGACCCAGTACTTC.

This clone has just a few counts. The chain uses TRBV4-1 and TRBJ2-6, with 9 nucleotides matching TRBD2. CDR3 size: 18 residues. Germline CDR1 and CDR2: MGHRA and YSYEKL. The ends lost 1 base at V and 4 bases at J; junction bases unmatched: 8. This chain's CDR3 is CASSQVGRGGTGANVLTF. CDR3 in DNA: TGCGCCAGCAGCCAAGTGGGGCGGGGGGGGACAGGGGCCAACGTCCTGACTTTC.

The chain uses TRBV15 and TRBJ1-5; no definite D call. Germline V gene sequence: CDR1 LNHNV, CDR2 YYDKDF (reference sequence). The CDR3 is 15 amino acids. Trimming removed 1 base at V and 3 bases at J, with 10 bases between. CDR3 bases: TGTGCCACCAGCAGAGCCGGGATATTCAATCAGCCCCAGCATTTT. Residues: CATSRAGIFNQPQHF. Drawing the rest from reference TRBV15 and TRBJ1-5, the complete variable domain is DAMVIQNPRYQVTQFGKPVTLSCSQTLNHNVMYWYQQKSSQAPKLLFHYYDKDFNNEADTPDNFQSRRPNTSFCFLDIRSPGLGDTAMYLCATSRAGIFNQPQHFGDGTRLSIL.

The chain combines TRBV5-6 with TRBJ1-2; no clear D. This CDR3 spans 15 amino acids. Germline-derived CDR1 and CDR2 are SGHDT and YYEEEE. V lost 2 bases, J lost 1 base, and 12 bases lay in between. The CDR3 bases are TGTGCCAGCAGCTTACCGCCTCCGGGTAACTATGGCTACACCTTC. Amino acid sequence: CASSLPPPGNYGYTF. Supplemented by reference TRBV5-6 and TRBJ1-2, the full variable domain reads DAGVTQSPTHLIKTRGQQVTLRCSPKSGHDTVSWYQQALGQGPQFIFQYYEEEERQRGNFPDRFSGHQFPNYSSELNVNALLLGDSALYLCASSLPPPGNYGYTFGSGTRLTVV.